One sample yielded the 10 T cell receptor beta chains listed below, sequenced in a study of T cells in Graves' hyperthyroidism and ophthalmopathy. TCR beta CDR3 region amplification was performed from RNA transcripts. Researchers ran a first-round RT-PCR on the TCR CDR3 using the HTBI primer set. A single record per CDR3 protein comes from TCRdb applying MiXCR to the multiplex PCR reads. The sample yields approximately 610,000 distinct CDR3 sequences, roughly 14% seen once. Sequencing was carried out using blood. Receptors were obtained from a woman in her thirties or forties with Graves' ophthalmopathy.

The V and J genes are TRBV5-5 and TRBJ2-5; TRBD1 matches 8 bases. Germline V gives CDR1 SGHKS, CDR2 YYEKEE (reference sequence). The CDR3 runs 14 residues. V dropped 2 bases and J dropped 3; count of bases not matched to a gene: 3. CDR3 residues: CASSFVDREETQYF. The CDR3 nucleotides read TGTGCCAGCAGCTTCGTGGACAGGGAAGAGACCCAGTACTTC.

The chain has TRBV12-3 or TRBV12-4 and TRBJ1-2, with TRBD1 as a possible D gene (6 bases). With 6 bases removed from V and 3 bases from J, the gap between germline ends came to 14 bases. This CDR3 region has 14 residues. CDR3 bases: TGTGCCAGCAGCAACAGGGCCCTCTACTATGGCTACACCTTC. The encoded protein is CASSNRALYYGYTF.

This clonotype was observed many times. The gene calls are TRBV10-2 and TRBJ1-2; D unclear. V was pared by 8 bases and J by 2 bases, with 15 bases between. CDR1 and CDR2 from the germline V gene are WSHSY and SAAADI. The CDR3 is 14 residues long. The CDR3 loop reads CASSSRTGNYGYTF. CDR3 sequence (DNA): TGCGCCAGCTCGTCTAGGACCGGGAACTATGGCTACACCTTC.

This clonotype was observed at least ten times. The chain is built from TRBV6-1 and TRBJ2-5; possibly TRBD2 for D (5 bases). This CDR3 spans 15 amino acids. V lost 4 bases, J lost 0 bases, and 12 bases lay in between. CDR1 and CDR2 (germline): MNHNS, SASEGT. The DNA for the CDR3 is TGTGCCAGCAGTGTCGGGGTGCAGTACCAAGAGACCCAGTACTTC. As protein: CASSVGVQYQETQYF.

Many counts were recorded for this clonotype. The CDR3 DNA reads as TGTGCCAGCAGTACAGGGGGCGTCGCCTACGAGCAGTACTTC. Encoded protein: CASSTGGVAYEQYF. J is TRBJ2-7 and V is TRBV12-3 or TRBV12-4, with TRBD1 matching over 9 bases. The CDR3 runs to 14 residues. The V and J ends lost 5 bases and 2 bases, in that order; junction bases with no gene match: 4.

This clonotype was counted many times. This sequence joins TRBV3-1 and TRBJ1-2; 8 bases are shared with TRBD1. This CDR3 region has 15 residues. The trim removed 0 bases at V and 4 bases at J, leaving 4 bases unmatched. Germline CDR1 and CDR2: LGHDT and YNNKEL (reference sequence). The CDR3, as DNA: TGTGCCAGCAGCCAAGACGCCGGGACAGGCTATGGCTACACCTTC. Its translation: CASSQDAGTGYGYTF.

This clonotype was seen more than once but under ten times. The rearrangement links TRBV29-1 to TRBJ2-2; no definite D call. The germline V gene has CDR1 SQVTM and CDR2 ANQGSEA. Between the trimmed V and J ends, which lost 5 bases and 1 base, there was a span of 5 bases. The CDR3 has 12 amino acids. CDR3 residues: CSVRQNTGELFF. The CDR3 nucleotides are TGCAGCGTTCGCCAGAACACCGGGGAGCTGTTTTTT.

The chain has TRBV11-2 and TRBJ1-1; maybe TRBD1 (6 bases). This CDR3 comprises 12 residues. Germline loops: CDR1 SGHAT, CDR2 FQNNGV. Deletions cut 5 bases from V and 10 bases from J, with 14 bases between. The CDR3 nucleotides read TGTGCCAGCAGCGCCCCGGGGGGCGCAGCTTTCTTT. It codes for CASSAPGGAAFF. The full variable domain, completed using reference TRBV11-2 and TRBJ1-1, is EAGVAQSPRYKIIEKRQSVAFWCNPISGHATLYWYQQILGQGPKLLIQFQNNGVVDDSQLPKDRFSAERLKGVDSTLKIQPAKLEDSAVYLCASSAPGGAAFFGQGTRLTVV.

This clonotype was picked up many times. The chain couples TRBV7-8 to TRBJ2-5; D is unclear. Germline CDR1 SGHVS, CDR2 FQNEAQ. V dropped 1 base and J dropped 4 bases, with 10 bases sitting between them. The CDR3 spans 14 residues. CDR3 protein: CASSLDPLGETQYF. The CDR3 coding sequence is TGTGCCAGCAGCTTAGATCCACTCGGAGAGACCCAGTACTTC.

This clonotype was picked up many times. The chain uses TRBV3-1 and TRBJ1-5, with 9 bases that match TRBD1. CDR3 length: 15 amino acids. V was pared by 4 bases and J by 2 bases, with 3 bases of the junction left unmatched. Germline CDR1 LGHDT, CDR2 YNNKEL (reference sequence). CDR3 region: CASSPGTGRNQPQHF. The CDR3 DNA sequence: TGTGCCAGCAGCCCCGGGACAGGGCGCAATCAGCCCCAGCATTTT. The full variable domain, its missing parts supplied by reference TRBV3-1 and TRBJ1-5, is DTAVSQTPKYLVTQMGNDKSIKCEQNLGHDTMYWYKQDSKKFLKIMFSYNNKELIINETVPNRFSPKSPDKAHLNLHINSLELGDSAVYFCASSPGTGRNQPQHFGDGTRLSIL.